The sequence of this T cell receptor beta chain was determined in a study of T cells after yellow fever vaccination. Study-level findings and limits: Among primary-vaccination clones, most reappeared after the booster, at roughly 96% for CD4 and under 90% for CD8.

In TCRdb, the 5' RACE reads were re-called with MiXCR into one record per CDR3 protein. The table lists some 340,000 distinct CDR3 sequences, 4.1% of them singletons. V dropped 5 bases and J dropped 7 bases, with 17 bases sitting between them. The CDR3 totals 15 residues. The germline V gene encodes CDR1 SEHNR and CDR2 FQNEAQ (reference sequence). This clonotype was found many times. What it recognizes is unknown. The chain recombines TRBV7-9 with TRBJ1-4; possible D gene TRBD1, 5 bases. The sample consisted of PBMCs, taken 5 days after the yellow fever booster vaccination. The clonotype comes from a man in his late teens or twenties who received the YFV17D yellow fever vaccine. CDR3 bases: TGTGCCAGCAGCCCCAGAAGGAGGGGAGGTGAAAAACTGTTTTTT. It yields the protein CASSPRRRGGEKLFF.